This T cell receptor (beta chain) was identified in a study of cytomegalovirus exposure and HLA in healthy donors. This clone was observed once. The antigen is unknown. V was shortened by 0 bases and J by 2 bases, with 5 bases between the two germline ends. The CDR3 totals 13 residues. Germline CDR1 SGHKS, CDR2 YYEKEE (reference sequence). PCR used 60 Vbeta primers and 13 Jbeta primers. Using immunoSEQ multiplex PCR, the repertoire was profiled, and TCRdb retains in-frame clones only, with some absent. The table shows roughly 150,000 clones, with 81% occurring only once. Overall study findings and caveats: As immune exposure information, only CMV serostatus was available. DRB1 had the most TCR associations and HLA-C the fewest, a later analysis found, with rates varying by HLA locus.

This clonotype originated in a man aged 45-65 years in good health and CMV-seropositive. V gene TRBV5-5 combines with J gene TRBJ1-1; the D is unclear. The sequencing input was PBMCs. For the CDR3, the DNA is TGTGCCAGCAGCTTGGTTCCTAACACTGAAGCTTTCTTT. This translates into CASSLVPNTEAFF. Full variable domain (outside the CDR3, taken from reference TRBV5-5 and TRBJ1-1): DAGVTQSPTHLIKTRGQQVTLRCSPISGHKSVSWYQQVLGQGPQFIFQYYEKEERGRGNFPDRFSARQFPNYSSELNVNALLLGDSALYLCASSLVPNTEAFFGQGTRLTVV.